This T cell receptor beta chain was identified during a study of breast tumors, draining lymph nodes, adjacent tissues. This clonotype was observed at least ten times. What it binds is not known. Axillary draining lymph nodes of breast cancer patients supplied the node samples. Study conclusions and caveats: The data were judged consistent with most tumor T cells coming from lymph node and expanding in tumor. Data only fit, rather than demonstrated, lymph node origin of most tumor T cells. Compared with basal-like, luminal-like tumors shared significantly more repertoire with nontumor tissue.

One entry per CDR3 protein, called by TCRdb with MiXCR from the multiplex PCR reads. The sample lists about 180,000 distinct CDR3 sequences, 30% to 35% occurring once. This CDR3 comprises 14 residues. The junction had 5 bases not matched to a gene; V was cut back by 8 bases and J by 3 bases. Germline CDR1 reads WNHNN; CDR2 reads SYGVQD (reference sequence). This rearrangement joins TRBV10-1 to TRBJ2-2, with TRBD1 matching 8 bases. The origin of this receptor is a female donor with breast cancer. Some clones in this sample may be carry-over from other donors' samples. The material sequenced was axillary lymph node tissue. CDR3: CASRQTGDTGELFF. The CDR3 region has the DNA TGCGCCAGCCGACAGACAGGGGACACCGGGGAGCTGTTTTTT.